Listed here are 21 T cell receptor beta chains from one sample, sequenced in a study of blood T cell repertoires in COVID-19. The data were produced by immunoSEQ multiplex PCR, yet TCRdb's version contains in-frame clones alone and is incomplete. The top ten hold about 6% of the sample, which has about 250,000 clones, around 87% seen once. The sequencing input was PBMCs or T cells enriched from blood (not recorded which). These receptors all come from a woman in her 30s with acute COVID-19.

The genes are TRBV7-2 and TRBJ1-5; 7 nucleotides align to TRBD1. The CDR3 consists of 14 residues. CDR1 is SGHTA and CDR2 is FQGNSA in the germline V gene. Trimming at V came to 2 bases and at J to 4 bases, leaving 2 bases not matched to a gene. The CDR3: CASSLNRGNQPQHF. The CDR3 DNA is TGTGCCAGCAGCTTAAACAGGGGTAATCAGCCCCAGCATTTT.

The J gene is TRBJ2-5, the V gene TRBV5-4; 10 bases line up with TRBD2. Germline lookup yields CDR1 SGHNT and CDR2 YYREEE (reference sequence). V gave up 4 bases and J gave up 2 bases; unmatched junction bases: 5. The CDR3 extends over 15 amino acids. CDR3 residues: CASSPPSGRQETQYF. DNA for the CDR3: TGTGCCAGCAGCCCCCCTAGCGGGAGACAAGAGACCCAGTACTTC.

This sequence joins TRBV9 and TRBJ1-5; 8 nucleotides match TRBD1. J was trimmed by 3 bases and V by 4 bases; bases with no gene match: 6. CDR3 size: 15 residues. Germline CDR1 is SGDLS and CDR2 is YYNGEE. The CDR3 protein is CASSPQGVANQPQHF. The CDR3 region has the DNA TGTGCCAGCAGCCCACAGGGGGTTGCCAATCAGCCCCAGCATTTT.

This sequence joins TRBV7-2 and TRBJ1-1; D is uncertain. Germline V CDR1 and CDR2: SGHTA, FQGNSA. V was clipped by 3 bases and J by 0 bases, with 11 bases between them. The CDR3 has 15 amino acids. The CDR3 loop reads CASSFPAFLNTEAFF. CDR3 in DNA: TGTGCCAGCAGCTTCCCCGCGTTTTTGAACACTGAAGCTTTCTTT.

The CDR3 bases are TGTGCCAGCAGCGCACGACCGGGATCACACGAATGGAATTCACCCCTCCACTTT. As protein: CASSARPGSHEWNSPLHF. The V call is TRBV7-3, the J call TRBJ1-6; the D is unclear. The CDR3 length is 18 residues. In germline, CDR1 is SGHTA, CDR2 FQGTGA. With 5 bases removed from V and 7 bases from J, the gap between germline ends came to 24 bases.

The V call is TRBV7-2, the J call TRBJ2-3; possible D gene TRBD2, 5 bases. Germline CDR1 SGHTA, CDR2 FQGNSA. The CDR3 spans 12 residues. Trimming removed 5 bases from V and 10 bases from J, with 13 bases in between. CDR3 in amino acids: CASSPGVVSQYF. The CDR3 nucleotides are TGTGCCAGCAGCCCCGGGGTTGTTTCGCAGTATTTT.

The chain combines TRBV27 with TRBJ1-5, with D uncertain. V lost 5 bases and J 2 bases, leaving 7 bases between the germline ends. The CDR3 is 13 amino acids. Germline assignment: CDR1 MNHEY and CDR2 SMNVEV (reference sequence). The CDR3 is CASSTRGNQPQHF. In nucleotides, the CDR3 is TGTGCCAGCAGTACGAGGGGCAATCAGCCCCAGCATTTT.

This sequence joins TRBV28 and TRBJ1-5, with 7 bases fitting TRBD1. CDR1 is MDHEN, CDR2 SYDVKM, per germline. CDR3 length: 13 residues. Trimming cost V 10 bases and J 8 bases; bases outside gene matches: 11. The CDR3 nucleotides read TGTGCCACCCAAGGACAGGCCGGGAAGCCCCAGCATTTT. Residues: CATQGQAGKPQHF.

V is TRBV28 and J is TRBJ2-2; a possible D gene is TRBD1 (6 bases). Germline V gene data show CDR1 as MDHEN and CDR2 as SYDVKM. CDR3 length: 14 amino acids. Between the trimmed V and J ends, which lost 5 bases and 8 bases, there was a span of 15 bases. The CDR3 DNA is TGTGCCAGCAGTCCCTTTGGGGGCAGGGGGGAGCTGTTTTTT. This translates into CASSPFGGRGELFF.

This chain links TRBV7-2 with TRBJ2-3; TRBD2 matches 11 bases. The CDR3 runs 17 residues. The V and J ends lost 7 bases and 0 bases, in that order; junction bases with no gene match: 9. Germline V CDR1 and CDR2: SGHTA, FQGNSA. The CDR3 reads CASNARRLAGSTDTQYF. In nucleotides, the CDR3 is TGTGCCAGCAACGCAAGAAGACTAGCGGGGAGCACAGATACGCAGTATTTT.

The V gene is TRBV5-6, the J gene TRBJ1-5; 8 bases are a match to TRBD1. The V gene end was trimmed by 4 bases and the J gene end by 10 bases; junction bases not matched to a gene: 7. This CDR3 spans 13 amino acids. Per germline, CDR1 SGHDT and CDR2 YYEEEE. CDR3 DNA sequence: TGTGCCAGCAGCCAAGGACAGGGAAACCCCCAGCATTTT. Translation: CASSQGQGNPQHF.

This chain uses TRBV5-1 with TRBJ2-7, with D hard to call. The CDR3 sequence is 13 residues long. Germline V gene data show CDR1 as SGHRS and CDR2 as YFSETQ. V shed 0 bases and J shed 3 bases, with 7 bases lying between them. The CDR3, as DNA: TGCGCCAGCAGCTTGGATTCCTACTACGAGCAGTACTTC. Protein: CASSLDSYYEQYF.

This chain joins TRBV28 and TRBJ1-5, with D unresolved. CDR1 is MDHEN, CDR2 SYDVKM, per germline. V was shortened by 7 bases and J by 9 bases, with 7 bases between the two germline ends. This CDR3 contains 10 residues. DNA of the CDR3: TGTGCCAGCACCCTACTGCCCCAGCATTTT. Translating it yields CASTLLPQHF. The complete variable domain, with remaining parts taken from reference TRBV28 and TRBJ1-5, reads DVKVTQSSRYLVKRTGEKVFLECVQDMDHENMFWYRQDPGLGLRLIYFSYDVKMKEKGDIPEGYSVSREKKERFSLILESASTNQTSMYLCASTLLPQHFGDGTRLSIL.

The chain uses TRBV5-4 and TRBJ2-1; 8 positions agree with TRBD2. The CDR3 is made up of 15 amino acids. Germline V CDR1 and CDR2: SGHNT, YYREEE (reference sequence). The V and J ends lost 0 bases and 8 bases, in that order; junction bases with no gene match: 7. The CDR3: CASSLAGLAGDEQFF. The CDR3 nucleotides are TGTGCCAGCAGCTTGGCTGGACTAGCCGGGGATGAGCAGTTCTTC. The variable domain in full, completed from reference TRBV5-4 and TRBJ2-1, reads ETGVTQSPTHLIKTRGQQVTLRCSSQSGHNTVSWYQQALGQGPQFIFQYYREEENGRGNFPPRFSGLQFPNYSSELNVNALELDDSALYLCASSLAGLAGDEQFFGPGTRLTVL.

CDR3 amino acids: CASTPMEGYQPQHF. As DNA, the CDR3 is TGTGCCAGTACCCCCATGGAGGGGTACCAGCCCCAGCATTTT. V is TRBV19 and J is TRBJ1-5, with a tentative D call TRBD1 (5 bases). In germline, CDR1 is LNHDA, CDR2 SQIVND (reference sequence). There are 14 residues in the CDR3. The germline V and J ends were trimmed by 7 bases and 7 bases, with 17 bases remaining between them.

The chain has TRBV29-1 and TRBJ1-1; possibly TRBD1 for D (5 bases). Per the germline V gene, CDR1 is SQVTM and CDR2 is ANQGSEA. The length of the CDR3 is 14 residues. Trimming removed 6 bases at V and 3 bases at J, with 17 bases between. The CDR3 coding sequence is TGCAGCGTCGGGGGGATGAGGACCGACACTGAAGCTTTCTTT. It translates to CSVGGMRTDTEAFF.

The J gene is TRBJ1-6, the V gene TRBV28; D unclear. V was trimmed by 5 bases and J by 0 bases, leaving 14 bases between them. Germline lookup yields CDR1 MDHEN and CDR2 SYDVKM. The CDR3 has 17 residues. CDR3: CASSPRLVSSYNSPLHF. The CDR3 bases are TGTGCCAGCAGTCCAAGACTCGTAAGCTCCTATAATTCACCCCTCCACTTT. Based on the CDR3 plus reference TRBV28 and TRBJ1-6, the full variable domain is DVKVTQSSRYLVKRTGEKVFLECVQDMDHENMFWYRQDPGLGLRLIYFSYDVKMKEKGDIPEGYSVSREKKERFSLILESASTNQTSMYLCASSPRLVSSYNSPLHFGNGTRLTVT.

In DNA form, the CDR3 reads TGCGCCGTAGTTTTAATTGCTAACTATGGCTACACCTTC. Its protein is CAVVLIANYGYTF. This chain joins TRBV5-1 and TRBJ1-2; D gene uncertain. V gave up 10 bases and J gave up 0 bases, with 13 bases separating them. This CDR3 has 13 amino acids. The germline V gene has CDR1 SGHRS and CDR2 YFSETQ.

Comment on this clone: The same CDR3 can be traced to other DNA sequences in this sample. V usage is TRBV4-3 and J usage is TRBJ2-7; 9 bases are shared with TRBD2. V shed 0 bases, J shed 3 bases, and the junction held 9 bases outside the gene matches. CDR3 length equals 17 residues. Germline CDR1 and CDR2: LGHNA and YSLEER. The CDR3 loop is CASSQDLSSGTHYEQYF. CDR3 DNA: TGCGCCAGCAGCCAAGATCTGTCTAGCGGGACCCACTACGAGCAGTACTTC.

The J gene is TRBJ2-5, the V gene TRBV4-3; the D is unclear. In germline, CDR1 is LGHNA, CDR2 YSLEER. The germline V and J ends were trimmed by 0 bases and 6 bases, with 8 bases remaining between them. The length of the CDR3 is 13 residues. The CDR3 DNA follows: TGCGCCAGCAGCCAAGATACAGACAAGACCCAGTACTTC. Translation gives CASSQDTDKTQYF.

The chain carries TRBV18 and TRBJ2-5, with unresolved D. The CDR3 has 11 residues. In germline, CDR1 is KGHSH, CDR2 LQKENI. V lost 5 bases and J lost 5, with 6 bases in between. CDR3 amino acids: CASSNRETQYF. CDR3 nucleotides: TGTGCCAGCTCAAATCGTGAGACCCAGTACTTC.